This is a list of T cell receptor beta chains from one sample in a study of cytomegalovirus exposure and HLA in healthy donors. The method was immunoSEQ multiplex PCR; TCRdb's version includes in-frame clones alone and lacks a portion of them. Of around 90,000 clones listed, about 80% are singletons. Sequenced input: PBMCs. The receptors were sampled from a man aged 25-40 years in good health and CMV-seronegative. The CDR3 runs from the conserved cysteine through the conserved F or W. A D gene is named only where the DNA matches it firmly. The size field is filled for only some rows; it gives once, few, many or a size class.

D gene	V gene	clone size	J gene	CDR3 DNA	CDR3 protein
.	TRBV19	.	TRBJ1-5	TGTGCCAGTAGTCCGGAGGGTCGGCCCCAGCATTTT	CASSPEGRPQHF
TRBD1	TRBV9	.	TRBJ2-5	TGTGCCAGCAGCCGCACAGGGGTGGATGAGACCCAGTACTTC	CASSRTGVDETQYF
.	TRBV7-3	.	TRBJ2-3	TGTGCCAGCAGCCCCAAAGGGGTCTCCACAGATACGCAGTATTTT	CASSPKGVSTDTQYF
TRBD2	TRBV11-2	few	TRBJ2-5	TGTGCCAGCAGCTTCTGGGCTAGCGGGAAAGAGACCCAGTACTTC	CASSFWASGKETQYF
TRBD1	TRBV7-2	.	TRBJ1-1	TGTGCCAGCAGCGGGACAGGGAGAATTGAAGCTTTCTTT	CASSGTGRIEAFF
.	TRBV29-1	.	TRBJ1-2	TGCAGCGTTGATGGAGGGCCGGGGGTTGGAAACTATGGCTACACCTTC	CSVDGGPGVGNYGYTF
.	TRBV19	.	TRBJ2-2	TGTGCCAGTAGTAGGCTTAAGAACACCGGGGAGCTGTTTTTT	CASSRLKNTGELFF
TRBD2	TRBV5-4	.	TRBJ2-3	TGTGCCAGCAGCCTATTGACTAGCGGGAGAGCCACAGATACGCAGTATTTT	CASSLLTSGRATDTQYF
.	TRBV7-8	.	TRBJ1-2	TGTGCCAGCAGCTTAGCCCAGTCCCCCTATGGCTACACCTTC	CASSLAQSPYGYTF
.	TRBV7-6	.	TRBJ2-5	TGTGCCAGCAGCTTATTGGGGGCGGCGGGAGACGAGACCCAGTACTTC	CASSLLGAAGDETQYF
.	TRBV10-3	.	TRBJ1-5	TGTGCCATTTCCTCAGGGGTCAATCAGCCCCAGCATTTT	CAISSGVNQPQHF
TRBD1	TRBV11-1	.	TRBJ2-2	TGTGCCAGCAGCTTACCCTCGCAGGGGGCGACCGGGGAGCTGTTTTTT	CASSLPSQGATGELFF
.	TRBV5-4	.	TRBJ2-1	TGTGCCAGCAGCCTCCCTTACAATGAGCAGTTCTTC	CASSLPYNEQFF
TRBD1	TRBV9	.	TRBJ1-2	TGTGCCAGCAGCCCGGGACAGGGTTTACATGGCTACACCTTC	CASSPGQGLHGYTF
TRBD1	TRBV2	.	TRBJ1-2	TGTGCCAGCAGTGAGACAGGGTATGGCTACACCTTC	CASSETGYGYTF
TRBD1	TRBV11-1	.	TRBJ1-2	TGTGCCAGCAGTCGAGACAGGGGGCCTGGCTACACCTTC	CASSRDRGPGYTF
TRBD1	TRBV4-3	.	TRBJ1-6	TGCGCCAGCAGCCAAGATTCGGGACAGGGCATCTATAATTCACCCCTCCACTTT	CASSQDSGQGIYNSPLHF
TRBD1	TRBV7-9	.	TRBJ1-1	TGTGCCAGCAGCACCAACAGGGGGCACAACACTGAAGCTTTCTTT	CASSTNRGHNTEAFF
.	TRBV18	.	TRBJ1-3	TGTGCCAGCTCACCAGGGCTACAAAACACCATATATTTT	CASSPGLQNTIYF
.	TRBV10-1	.	TRBJ2-2	TGCGCCAGCAGTGAGAACAGTTACACCGGGGAGCTGTTTTTT	CASSENSYTGELFF
.	TRBV4-3	.	TRBJ1-2	TGCGCCAGCAGCCAAGATGCGGCACCTTCTAACTATGGCTACACCTTC	CASSQDAAPSNYGYTF
TRBD1	TRBV30	.	TRBJ1-1	TGTGCCTGGAGTGTTTCGGCCGCTTCACCGAAAGACAGGGAGAACACTGAAGCTTTCTTT	CAWSVSAASPKDRENTEAFF
.	TRBV4-1	.	TRBJ2-3	TGCGCCAGCAGCCAAGAGTGGCAGGACACAGATACGCAGTATTTT	CASSQEWQDTDTQYF
.	TRBV6-6	few	TRBJ1-1	TGTGCCAGCAGTTATAGTTCAGGGTTTGACACTGAAGCTTTCTTT	CASSYSSGFDTEAFF
.	TRBV27	.	TRBJ1-1	TGTGCCAGCAGGGGGCGGCTGAACACTGAAGCTTTCTTT	CASRGRLNTEAFF
.	TRBV9	.	TRBJ2-2	TGTGCCAGCAGCGAGGCTACAGGAGCCGGGGAGCTGTTTTTT	CASSEATGAGELFF
TRBD1	TRBV14	.	TRBJ1-2	TGTGCCAGCAGCCAGGGGACAGGGCACGACTATGGCTACACCTTC	CASSQGTGHDYGYTF
TRBD1	TRBV6-1	.	TRBJ1-2	TGTGCCAGCAGCTTGACAGGGGGCGGCGAAGGCTACACCTTC	CASSLTGGGEGYTF